This TCR beta chain originates from a study of blood T cells in healthy people across ages. Study-wide results and caveats: The fall in TCR beta diversity per million T cells was roughly linear with age. PBMCs that were unsorted prevented a conclusive naive versus antigen-experienced comparison.

The study recruited healthy Caucasian donors from Russia who were aged roughly 6 to 95. A remark on this clonotype: Its antigen is undetermined.

V shed 2 bases and J 1 base; nucleotides not matched to a gene: 6. The CDR3 is 15 residues long. CDR1 and CDR2 from the germline V gene are GTSNPN and SVGIG (reference sequence). A second PCR, run for about 7 to 12 cycles, used a sample-barcoded 5' primer plus a J-beta primer mix. With 12 random nucleotides, a template-switch adaptor tagged each individual cDNA molecule. TCRdb re-derived calls from the 5' RACE reads in MiXCR, one entry per CDR3 protein. The sample carries about 1.4 million distinct CDR3 sequences, roughly 60% recorded once. This clonotype originated in a young man in good health. The sequencing input was blood. The chain links TRBV30 to TRBJ1-1, with 8 positions matching TRBD1. This CDR3 reads CAWSPMTGANTEAFF. CDR3 DNA sequence: TGTGCCTGGAGTCCTATGACAGGGGCGAACACTGAAGCTTTCTTT.